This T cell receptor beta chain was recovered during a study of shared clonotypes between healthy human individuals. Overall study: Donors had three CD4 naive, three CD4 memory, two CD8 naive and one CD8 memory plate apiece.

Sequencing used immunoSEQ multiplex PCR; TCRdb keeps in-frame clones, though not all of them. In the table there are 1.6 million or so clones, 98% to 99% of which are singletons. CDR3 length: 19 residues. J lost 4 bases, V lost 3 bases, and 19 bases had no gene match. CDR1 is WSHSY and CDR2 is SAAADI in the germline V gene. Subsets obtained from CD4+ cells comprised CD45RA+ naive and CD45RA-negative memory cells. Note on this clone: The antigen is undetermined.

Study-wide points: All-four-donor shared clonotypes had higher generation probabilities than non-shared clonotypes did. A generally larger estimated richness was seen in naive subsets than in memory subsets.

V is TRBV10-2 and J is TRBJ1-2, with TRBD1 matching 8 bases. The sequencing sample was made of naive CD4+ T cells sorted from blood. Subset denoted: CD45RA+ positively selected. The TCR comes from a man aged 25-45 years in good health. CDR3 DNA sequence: TGCGCCAGCAGTGAAGGTTCAGGGGGCGCAGGATTGGCCCCCTATGGCTACACCTTC. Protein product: CASSEGSGGAGLAPYGYTF.